These T cell receptor beta chains were read from a single sample in a study of control samples from healthy donors and cancer patients. Only in-frame clones appear in the TCRdb table, and some are missing; sequencing was by immunoSEQ multiplex PCR. The sample has around 200,000 clones, roughly 94% seen once; the top ten hold less than 1.6%. The sample was blood. These receptors came from a man in his fifties or sixties in good health. Each CDR3 is given with its conserved first and last residue. The order of the fields is clone size, J gene, V gene, D gene, CDR3 protein, CDR3 DNA. A D gene is named only where the DNA matches it firmly. Some rows have no size entry. The others give once, few or many, or a class for an expanded clone.

- | TRBJ1-2 | TRBV10-3 | TRBD1 | CAISEATGVRYYGYTF | TGTGCCATCAGTGAGGCGACAGGGGTTCGGTACTATGGCTACACCTTC
- | TRBJ1-2 | TRBV28 | - | CASTANYGYTF | TGTGCCAGCACAGCTAACTATGGCTACACCTTC
- | TRBJ2-1 | TRBV5-1 | TRBD2 | CASSSGTSGFYNEQFF | TGCGCCAGCAGCTCCGGGACTAGCGGATTCTACAATGAGCAGTTCTTC
- | TRBJ1-2 | TRBV7-2 | - | CASSPARGTGYGYTF | TGTGCCAGCAGCCCGGCTAGGGGGACCGGCTATGGCTACACCTTC
- | TRBJ2-5 | TRBV6-6 | - | CASSRSTRAETQYF | TGTGCCAGCAGTCGATCCACTCGAGCGGAGACCCAGTACTTC
- | TRBJ1-1 | TRBV7-2 | - | CASSHGRARTEAFF | TGTGCCAGCAGCCACGGGAGAGCGAGGACTGAAGCTTTCTTT
- | TRBJ1-5 | TRBV3-1/TRBV3-2 | TRBD1 | CASSQGMGQGGIVNQPQHF | TGTGCCAGCAGCCAGGGTATGGGACAGGGGGGAATAGTCAATCAGCCCCAGCATTTT
few | TRBJ2-3 | TRBV3-1/TRBV3-2 | - | CASSRAGGRGVFDTQYF | TGTGCCAGCAGCCGAGCAGGCGGGCGGGGTGTGTTCGATACGCAGTATTTT
- | TRBJ2-3 | TRBV7-2 | TRBD2 | CASSLMASGTVDTQYF | TGTGCCAGCAGCTTAATGGCTAGCGGGACGGTTGATACGCAGTATTTT
- | TRBJ1-6 | TRBV9 | - | CASSETGSSPLHF | TGTGCCAGCAGCGAAACAGGAAGTTCACCCCTCCACTTT
- | TRBJ1-2 | TRBV3-1/TRBV3-2 | - | CASSNLETNYGYTF | TGTGCCAGCAGCAACCTGGAAACTAACTATGGCTACACCTTC
- | TRBJ1-5 | TRBV19 | - | CASSIGTVGNQPQHF | TGTGCCAGTAGTATAGGAACAGTGGGCAATCAGCCCCAGCATTTT
- | TRBJ2-1 | TRBV4-2 | - | CASSQGTGILGYNEQFF | TGTGCCAGCAGCCAAGGAACAGGGATTTTAGGATACAATGAGCAGTTCTTC
- | TRBJ2-7 | TRBV4-3 | TRBD2 | CASSPSRDQGLGFYEQYF | TGCGCCAGCAGCCCAAGTCGCGACCAGGGACTAGGATTTTACGAGCAGTACTTC
- | TRBJ2-2 | TRBV7-9 | - | CASSLASTGELFF | TGTGCCAGCAGCTTAGCCTCCACCGGGGAGCTGTTTTTT
- | TRBJ1-2 | TRBV28 | - | CASSLILDSANYGYTF | TGTGCCAGCAGTCTTATCTTGGACAGTGCTAACTATGGCTACACCTTC
- | TRBJ1-5 | TRBV13 | - | CASSQGHLNQPQHF | TGTGCCAGCAGCCAGGGACACCTCAATCAGCCCCAGCATTTT
once | TRBJ2-4 | TRBV2 | - | CASSEDGRLAKNIQYF | TGTGCCAGCAGTGAAGACGGAAGACTAGCCAAAAACATTCAGTACTTC
- | TRBJ1-3 | TRBV6-4 | TRBD1 | CASSDEDRASERNSGNTIYF | TGTGCCAGCAGTGACGAGGACAGGGCTTCCGAACGGAACTCTGGAAACACCATATATTTT
- | TRBJ2-7 | TRBV30 | TRBD1 | CAWSTQGAREQYF | TGTGCCTGGTCAACACAGGGGGCGAGAGAGCAGTACTTC
- | TRBJ2-2 | TRBV7-2 | - | CASSQDRYTGELFF | TGTGCCAGCAGCCAAGACAGATACACCGGGGAGCTGTTTTTT
- | TRBJ1-2 | TRBV5-1 | TRBD1 | CASSLDRGRQGRDTF | TGCGCCAGCAGCTTGGATCGGGGCCGACAGGGTCGTGACACCTTC
- | TRBJ1-2 | TRBV14 | - | CASSQADSRGYTF | TGTGCCAGCAGCCAAGCCGACAGCCGCGGCTACACCTTC